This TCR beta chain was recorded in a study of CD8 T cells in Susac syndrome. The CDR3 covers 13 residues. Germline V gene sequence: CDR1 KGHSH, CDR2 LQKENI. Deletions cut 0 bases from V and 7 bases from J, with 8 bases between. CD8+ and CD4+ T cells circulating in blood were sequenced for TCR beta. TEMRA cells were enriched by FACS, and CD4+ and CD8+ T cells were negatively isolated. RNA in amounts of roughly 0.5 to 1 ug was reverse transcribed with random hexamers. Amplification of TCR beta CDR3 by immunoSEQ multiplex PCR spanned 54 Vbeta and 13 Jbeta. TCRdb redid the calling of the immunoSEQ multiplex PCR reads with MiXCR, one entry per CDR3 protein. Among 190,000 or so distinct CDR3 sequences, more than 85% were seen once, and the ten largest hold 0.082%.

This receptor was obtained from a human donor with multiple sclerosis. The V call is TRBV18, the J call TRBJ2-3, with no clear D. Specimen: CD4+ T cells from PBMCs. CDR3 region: CASSPPSAYTQYF. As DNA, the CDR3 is TGTGCCAGCTCACCACCCTCGGCCTATACGCAGTATTTT.